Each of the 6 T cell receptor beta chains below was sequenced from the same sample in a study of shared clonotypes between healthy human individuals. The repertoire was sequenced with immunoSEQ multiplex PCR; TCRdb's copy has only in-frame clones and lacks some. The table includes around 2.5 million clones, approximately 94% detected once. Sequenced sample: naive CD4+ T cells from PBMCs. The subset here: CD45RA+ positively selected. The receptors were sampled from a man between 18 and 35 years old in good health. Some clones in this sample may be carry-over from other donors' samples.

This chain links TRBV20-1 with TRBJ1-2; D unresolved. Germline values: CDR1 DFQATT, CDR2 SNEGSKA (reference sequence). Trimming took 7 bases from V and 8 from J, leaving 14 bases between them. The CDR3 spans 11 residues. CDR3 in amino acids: CSVGSTGGYTF. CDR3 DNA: TGCAGTGTAGGGTCAACGGGGGGCTACACCTTC.

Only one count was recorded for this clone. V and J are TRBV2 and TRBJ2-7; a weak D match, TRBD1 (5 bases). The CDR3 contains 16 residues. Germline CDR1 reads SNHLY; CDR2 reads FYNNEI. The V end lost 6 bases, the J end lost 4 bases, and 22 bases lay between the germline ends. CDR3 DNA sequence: TGTGCCAGCAGAACTGGACCCGGCGGACACCTATACGAGCAGTACTTC. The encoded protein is CASRTGPGGHLYEQYF.

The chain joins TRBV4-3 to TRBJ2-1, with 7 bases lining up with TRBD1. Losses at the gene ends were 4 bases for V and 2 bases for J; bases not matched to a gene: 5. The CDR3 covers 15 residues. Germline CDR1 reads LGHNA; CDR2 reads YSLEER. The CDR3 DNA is TGCGCCAGCAGCCTAGGGACAGATCCCTACAATGAGCAGTTCTTC. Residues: CASSLGTDPYNEQFF.

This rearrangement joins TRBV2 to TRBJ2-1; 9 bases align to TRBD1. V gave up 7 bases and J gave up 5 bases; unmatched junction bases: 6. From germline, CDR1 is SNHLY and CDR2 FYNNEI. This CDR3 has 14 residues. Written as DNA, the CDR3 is TGTGCCAGCAATCCGGGACAGGGACACAATGAGCAGTTCTTC. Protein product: CASNPGQGHNEQFF.

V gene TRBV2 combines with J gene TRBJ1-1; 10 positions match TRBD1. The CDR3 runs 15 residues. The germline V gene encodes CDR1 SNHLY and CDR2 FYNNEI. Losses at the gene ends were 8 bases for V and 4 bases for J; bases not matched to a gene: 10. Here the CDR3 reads CASSLDRGDATEAFF. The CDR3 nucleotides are TGTGCCAGCTCGTTGGACAGGGGGGACGCCACTGAAGCTTTCTTT.

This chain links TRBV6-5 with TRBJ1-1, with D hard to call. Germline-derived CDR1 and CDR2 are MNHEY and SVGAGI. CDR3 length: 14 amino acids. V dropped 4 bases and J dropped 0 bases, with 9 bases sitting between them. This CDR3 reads CASSSRNLNTEAFF. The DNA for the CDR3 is TGTGCCAGCAGTTCCAGAAATTTGAACACTGAAGCTTTCTTT.